The present T cell receptor beta chain was sequenced within a study of blood T cell repertoires in COVID-19. This clone is termed medium-sized. The ends were cut back, 2 bases at V and 8 bases at J, with 18 bases in the middle. The V gene's germline CDR1 is KGHSH and CDR2 LQKENI. The CDR3 runs to 16 residues. Per the authors' pipeline: Amplification with reference gene primers provided the estimates of nucleated cell counts. Sequencing used immunoSEQ multiplex PCR; TCRdb keeps in-frame clones, though not all of them. The V and J calls and clone size were taken over from that table, and D and trimming were inferred from the DNA. The sample contains about 200,000 clones, 65% to 90% of which appear only once.

Source material: peripheral blood. This receptor was taken from a human donor in a cohort sampled during active COVID-19. The V gene is TRBV18, the J gene TRBJ1-4; TRBD1 is a possible D gene (6 bases). The CDR3 loop reads CASSPSLARGYEKLFF. CDR3 DNA: TGTGCCAGCTCACCATCCTTAGCCAGGGGCTACGAAAAACTGTTTTTT.